Listed below are T cell receptor beta chains from one sample, sequenced in a study of CD8 T cells in Susac syndrome. TCRdb reprocessed the immunoSEQ multiplex PCR reads with MiXCR, giving one entry per CDR3 protein. The data hold 100,000 to 150,000 distinct CDR3 sequences, with 90% to 95% observed a single time. The sequenced material came from CD8+ T cells from PBMCs. These receptors originate from a human donor with Susac syndrome. CDR3s include the opening cysteine and the closing phenylalanine or tryptophan. A D gene is named only where the DNA matches it firmly. Size is stated for part of the rows, as once, few or many counts, or as a class when the clone is expanded.

>TRBV12-3/TRBV12-4|TRBJ2-1|.|TRBD1
TGTGCCAGCAGTTTTGGCCTGCCGACAGGGCACTACAATGAGCAGTTCTTC
CASSFGLPTGHYNEQFF
>TRBV28|TRBJ1-2|.|.
TGTGCCAGCAGTTTCGCCTATGGCTACACCTTC
CASSFAYGYTF
>TRBV28|TRBJ2-1|.|TRBD2
TGTGCCAGCAGGGGACTAGCGGCCCTTTACAATGAGCAGTTCTTC
CASRGLAALYNEQFF
>TRBV29-1|TRBJ2-2|.|.
TGCAGCGTTGTGGGGGGCCAGAACACCGGGGAGCTGTTTTTT
CSVVGGQNTGELFF
>TRBV7-8|TRBJ2-2|.|.
TGTGCCAGCAGCCCAGCTAGCATCGGCACCGGGGAGCTGTTTTTT
CASSPASIGTGELFF
>TRBV29-1|TRBJ1-2|.|TRBD1
TGCAGCGTTGAAGATAACTATGGACAGGTGGTCGGATATGGCTACACCTTC
CSVEDNYGQVVGYGYTF
>TRBV28|TRBJ1-2|.|.
TGTGCCAGCAGTTCTATAAGGAGGCAGTACTATGGCTACACCTTC
CASSSIRRQYYGYTF
>TRBV7-9|TRBJ2-2|.|.
TGTGCCAGCAGCTTAGACCCGAACACCGGGGAGCTGTTTTTT
CASSLDPNTGELFF
>TRBV7-8|TRBJ2-1|.|.
TGTGCCAGCAGCGTCGACTGGCAGAATGAGCAGTTCTTC
CASSVDWQNEQFF
>TRBV30|TRBJ2-2|.|TRBD2
TGTGCCTGGACTAGCGGACCAAGGGAGCTGTTTTTT
CAWTSGPRELFF
>TRBV5-1|TRBJ1-1|.|.
TGCGCCAGCAGCTTGCCAGGCCGGACGGGTGAAGCTTTCTTT
CASSLPGRTGEAFF
>TRBV6-5|TRBJ1-1|once|.
TGTGCCAGCAGTTACAGAGGGGTCACTGAAGCTTTCTTT
CASSYRGVTEAFF
>TRBV27|TRBJ1-1|.|.
TGTGCCAGCAGTTTATTAAACCGGGACGGATTGAACACTGAAGCTTTCTTT
CASSLLNRDGLNTEAFF
>TRBV20-1|TRBJ2-5|.|TRBD2
TGCAGTGCGAGGAGCGGGGCGCCAGGGGAGACCCAGTACTTC
CSARSGAPGETQYF
>TRBV12-3/TRBV12-4|TRBJ2-1|.|.
TGTGCCAGCACCCCAGCGAGGGTTACGTCCAATGAGCAGTTCTTC
CASTPARVTSNEQFF
>TRBV15|TRBJ2-5|.|TRBD1
TGTGCCACCAGCAGATATGGACAGGCCAGCCAAGAGACCCAGTACTTC
CATSRYGQASQETQYF
>TRBV27|TRBJ1-6|.|.
TGTGCCAGCAGTTTATCGTTGATCGACTCCTATAATTCACCCCTCCACTTT
CASSLSLIDSYNSPLHF
>TRBV7-2|TRBJ2-1|.|.
TGTGCCAGCAGTCAACGGGACTCCTACTACAATGAGCAGTTCTTC
CASSQRDSYYNEQFF
>TRBV24-1|TRBJ2-2|.|.
TGTGCCACCTCGGGAGTTGCCGGGGAGCTGTTTTTT
CATSGVAGELFF
>TRBV27|TRBJ1-5|.|TRBD1
TGTGCCAGCAGCATCTCGAGGGGGCTGGGGCAGCCCCAGCATTTT
CASSISRGLGQPQHF
>TRBV3-1|TRBJ2-5|.|.
TGTGCCAGCAGCCAAGGCAGGGTGACTGGAGAGACCCAGTACTTC
CASSQGRVTGETQYF
>TRBV4-3|TRBJ1-2|.|.
TGCGCCAGCAGCCAAGGACAGCGGGGACACTATGGCTACACCTTC
CASSQGQRGHYGYTF
>TRBV5-1|TRBJ1-1|.|.
TGCGCCAGCCGGAGACAGGACGGGGCTGAAGCTTTCTTT
CASRRQDGAEAFF
>TRBV7-3|TRBJ2-5|.|.
TGTGCCAGCAGCCGAGACGGCCCGAGGGAGACCCAGTACTTC
CASSRDGPRETQYF
>TRBV18|TRBJ2-4|.|.
TGTGCCAGCTCACCACCGGGGGCCAAAAACATTCAGTACTTC
CASSPPGAKNIQYF
>TRBV9|TRBJ1-1|.|TRBD1
TGTGCCAGCAGCGAGACAGGGCGGACTGAAGCTTTCTTT
CASSETGRTEAFF
>TRBV18|TRBJ2-1|once|TRBD1
TGTGCCAGCTCACCAGGGGACAGGGCGAGAGGGATTGAGCAGTTCTTC
CASSPGDRARGIEQFF
>TRBV4-1|TRBJ2-5|.|TRBD2
TGCGCCAGCAGCCAGGACGGGGCTAGCGGACAAGAGACCCAGTACTTC
CASSQDGASGQETQYF
>TRBV30|TRBJ1-1|.|.
TGTGCCTGGAACCCCGGGGCCCTGAACACTGAAGCTTTCTTT
CAWNPGALNTEAFF
>TRBV10-3|TRBJ2-7|.|.
TGTGCCATCAGTGAGTCAAGCTACGAGCAGTACTTC
CAISESSYEQYF
>TRBV2|TRBJ2-4|.|TRBD2
TGTGCCAGCCGGGGGGATCTAGCCAAAAACATTCAGTACTTC
CASRGDLAKNIQYF
>TRBV11-2|TRBJ1-2|.|.
TGTGCCAGCAGCTTAGATCCAGGGGAACTAACCTATGGCTACACCTTC
CASSLDPGELTYGYTF
>TRBV12-3/TRBV12-4|TRBJ1-1|.|.
TGTGCCAGCAGTTGGGAGGGACGGGGCACTGAAGCTTTCTTT
CASSWEGRGTEAFF
>TRBV20-1|TRBJ2-3|.|TRBD2
TGCAGTGCCAGTGCCTTCCGGCTAGCGGGTCACACAGATACGCAGTATTTT
CSASAFRLAGHTDTQYF
>TRBV12-3/TRBV12-4|TRBJ2-6|once|.
TGTGCCAGCCTCCCCTCTGGGGCCAACGTCCTGACTTTC
CASLPSGANVLTF
>TRBV4-1|TRBJ2-5|.|.
TGCGCCAGCAGCCAAGCGCAGGGACAAGAGACCCAGTACTTC
CASSQAQGQETQYF
>TRBV5-6|TRBJ2-5|.|TRBD2
TGTGCCAGCAGCTTGGCCGCGGCGGGAGGCGGAAAGACCCAGTACTTC
CASSLAAAGGGKTQYF
>TRBV14|TRBJ1-1|.|.
TGTGCCAGCAGCCAAGATCTTACGAGGGACACTGAAGCTTTCTTT
CASSQDLTRDTEAFF
>TRBV7-2|TRBJ2-7|.|TRBD1
TGTGCCAGCAGCTTAGTCACAGGGGACGAGCAGTACTTC
CASSLVTGDEQYF
>TRBV30|TRBJ2-3|.|.
TGTGCCTGGAGAGGCGGCTATGCCACAGATACGCAGTATTTT
CAWRGGYATDTQYF
>TRBV19|TRBJ1-5|.|.
TGTGCCAGTAGTATAGATTTTCTGGACAATCAGCCCCAGCATTTT
CASSIDFLDNQPQHF
>TRBV19|TRBJ2-3|.|TRBD2
TGTGCCAGTAGTGACCAAGCGGGGGGGATCACAGATACGCAGTATTTT
CASSDQAGGITDTQYF
>TRBV29-1|TRBJ2-6|.|.
TGCAGCGTTGAATCGGGGTCCGGGGCCAACGTCCTGACTTTC
CSVESGSGANVLTF
>TRBV23-1|TRBJ2-4|.|.
TGCGCCAGCAGTCCCGGCAACGTAAACATTCAGTACTTC
CASSPGNVNIQYF
>TRBV25-1|TRBJ2-3|.|.
TGTGCCAGCAGTGAAGTCGGGAACAGGGCCTCCACAGATACGCAGTATTTT
CASSEVGNRASTDTQYF
>TRBV25-1|TRBJ2-5|.|TRBD2
TGTGCCAGCAGTCCCGGGACTAGCGGGGGGGCTAGCGTGACCCAGTACTTC
CASSPGTSGGASVTQYF
>TRBV29-1|TRBJ1-2|.|.
TGCAGCGTTGAAGATAGTTCGGGGGACTATGGCTACACCTTC
CSVEDSSGDYGYTF
>TRBV27|TRBJ1-3|.|TRBD1
TGTGCCAGCAGTAGATCGGGACAGGGAAGCTCTGGAAACACCATATATTTT
CASSRSGQGSSGNTIYF
>TRBV30|TRBJ2-1|.|.
TGTGCCTGGAGAGACTTTCGCTACAATGAGCAGTTCTTC
CAWRDFRYNEQFF